This T cell receptor (beta chain) was identified in a study of T cell responses to AZD1222 COVID-19 vaccine. This CDR3 region has 17 residues. V lost 0 bases to trimming and J lost 5 bases; unmatched junction nucleotides: 9. Germline assignment: CDR1 LGHNA and CDR2 YSLEER. The protocol was immunoSEQ multiplex PCR, while the TCRdb copy is restricted to in-frame clones and leaves out a portion. The sample carries over 120,000 clones, about nine tenths recorded once. This specimen consisted of peripheral blood, obtained 28 days after the second AZD1222 dose. The clonotype was recovered from an adult who received the AZD1222 COVID-19 vaccine. V and J are TRBV4-3 and TRBJ2-1; 8 nucleotides line up with TRBD2. CDR3 protein: CASSQDPTSGRDNEQFF. The CDR3, as DNA: TGCGCCAGCAGCCAAGACCCAACTAGCGGAAGGGACAATGAGCAGTTCTTC.